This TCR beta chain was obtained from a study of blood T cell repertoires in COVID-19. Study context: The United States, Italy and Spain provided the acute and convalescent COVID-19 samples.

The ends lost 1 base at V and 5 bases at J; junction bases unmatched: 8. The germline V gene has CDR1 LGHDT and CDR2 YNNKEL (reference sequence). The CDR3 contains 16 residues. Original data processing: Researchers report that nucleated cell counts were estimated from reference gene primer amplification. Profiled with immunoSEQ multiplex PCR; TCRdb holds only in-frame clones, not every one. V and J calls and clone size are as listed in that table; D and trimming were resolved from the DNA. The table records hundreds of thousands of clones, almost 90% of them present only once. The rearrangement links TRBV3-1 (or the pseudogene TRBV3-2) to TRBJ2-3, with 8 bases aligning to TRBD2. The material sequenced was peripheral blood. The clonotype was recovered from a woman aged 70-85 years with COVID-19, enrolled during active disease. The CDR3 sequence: CASSQGRGGRLDTQYF. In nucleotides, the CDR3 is TGTGCCAGCAGCCAAGGTCGGGGGGGGCGGTTAGATACGCAGTATTTT.